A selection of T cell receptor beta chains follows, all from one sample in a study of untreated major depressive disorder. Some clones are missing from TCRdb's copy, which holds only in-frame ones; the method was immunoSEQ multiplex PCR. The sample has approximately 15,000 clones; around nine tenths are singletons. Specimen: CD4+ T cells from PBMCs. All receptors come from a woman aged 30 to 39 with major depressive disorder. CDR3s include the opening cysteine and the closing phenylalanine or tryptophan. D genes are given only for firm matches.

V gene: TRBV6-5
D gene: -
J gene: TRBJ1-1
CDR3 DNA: TGTGCCAGCAAAAAGGACGGGAACACTGAAGCTTTCTTT
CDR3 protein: CASKKDGNTEAFF

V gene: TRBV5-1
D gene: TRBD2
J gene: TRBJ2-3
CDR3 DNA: TGCGCCAGCAGTCACGCCCAGCGGGAGGGCACAGATACGCAGTATTTT
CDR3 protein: CASSHAQREGTDTQYF

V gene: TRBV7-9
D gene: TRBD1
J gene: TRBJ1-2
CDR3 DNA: TGTGCCAGCAGCCCGGGACAGGGTGGTGGCTACACCTTC
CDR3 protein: CASSPGQGGGYTF

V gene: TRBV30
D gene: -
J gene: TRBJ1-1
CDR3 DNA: TGTGCCTGGGGGGGCCTCAAGAACACTGAAGCTTTCTTT
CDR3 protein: CAWGGLKNTEAFF

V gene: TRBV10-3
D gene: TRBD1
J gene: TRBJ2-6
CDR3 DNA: TGTGCCATCAGTGAGTCGTTTGGACAGGGGGGGGCTGGGGCCAACGTCCTGACTTTC
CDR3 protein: CAISESFGQGGAGANVLTF

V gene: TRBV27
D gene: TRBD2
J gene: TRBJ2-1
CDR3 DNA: TGTGCCAGCAGCCCGGGGTCTAGCGGGAGCCGCAATGAGCAGTTCTTC
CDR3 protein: CASSPGSSGSRNEQFF

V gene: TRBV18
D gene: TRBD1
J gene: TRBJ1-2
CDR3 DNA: TGTGCCAGCTCACCAGGGACAGGGGGTGGCTACACCTTC
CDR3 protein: CASSPGTGGGYTF

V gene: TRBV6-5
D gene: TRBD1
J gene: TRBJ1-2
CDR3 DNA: TGTGCCAGCAGCCCAACAGGGGGCGCTTTTTATGGCTACACCTTC
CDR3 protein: CASSPTGGAFYGYTF

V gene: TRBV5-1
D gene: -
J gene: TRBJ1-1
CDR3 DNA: TGCGCCAGCAGCTTGGAAGTGAATGGGAACACTGAAGCTTTCTTT
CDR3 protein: CASSLEVNGNTEAFF

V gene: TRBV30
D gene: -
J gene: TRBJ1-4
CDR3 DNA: TGTGCCTGGAGTGTAGGGGGGGCGCTTGATGAAAAACTGTTTTTT
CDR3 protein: CAWSVGGALDEKLFF

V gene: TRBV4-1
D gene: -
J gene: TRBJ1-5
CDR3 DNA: TGCGCCAGCAGCCAAGACCCTCGCCCCCAGCCCCAGCATTTT
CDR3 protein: CASSQDPRPQPQHF